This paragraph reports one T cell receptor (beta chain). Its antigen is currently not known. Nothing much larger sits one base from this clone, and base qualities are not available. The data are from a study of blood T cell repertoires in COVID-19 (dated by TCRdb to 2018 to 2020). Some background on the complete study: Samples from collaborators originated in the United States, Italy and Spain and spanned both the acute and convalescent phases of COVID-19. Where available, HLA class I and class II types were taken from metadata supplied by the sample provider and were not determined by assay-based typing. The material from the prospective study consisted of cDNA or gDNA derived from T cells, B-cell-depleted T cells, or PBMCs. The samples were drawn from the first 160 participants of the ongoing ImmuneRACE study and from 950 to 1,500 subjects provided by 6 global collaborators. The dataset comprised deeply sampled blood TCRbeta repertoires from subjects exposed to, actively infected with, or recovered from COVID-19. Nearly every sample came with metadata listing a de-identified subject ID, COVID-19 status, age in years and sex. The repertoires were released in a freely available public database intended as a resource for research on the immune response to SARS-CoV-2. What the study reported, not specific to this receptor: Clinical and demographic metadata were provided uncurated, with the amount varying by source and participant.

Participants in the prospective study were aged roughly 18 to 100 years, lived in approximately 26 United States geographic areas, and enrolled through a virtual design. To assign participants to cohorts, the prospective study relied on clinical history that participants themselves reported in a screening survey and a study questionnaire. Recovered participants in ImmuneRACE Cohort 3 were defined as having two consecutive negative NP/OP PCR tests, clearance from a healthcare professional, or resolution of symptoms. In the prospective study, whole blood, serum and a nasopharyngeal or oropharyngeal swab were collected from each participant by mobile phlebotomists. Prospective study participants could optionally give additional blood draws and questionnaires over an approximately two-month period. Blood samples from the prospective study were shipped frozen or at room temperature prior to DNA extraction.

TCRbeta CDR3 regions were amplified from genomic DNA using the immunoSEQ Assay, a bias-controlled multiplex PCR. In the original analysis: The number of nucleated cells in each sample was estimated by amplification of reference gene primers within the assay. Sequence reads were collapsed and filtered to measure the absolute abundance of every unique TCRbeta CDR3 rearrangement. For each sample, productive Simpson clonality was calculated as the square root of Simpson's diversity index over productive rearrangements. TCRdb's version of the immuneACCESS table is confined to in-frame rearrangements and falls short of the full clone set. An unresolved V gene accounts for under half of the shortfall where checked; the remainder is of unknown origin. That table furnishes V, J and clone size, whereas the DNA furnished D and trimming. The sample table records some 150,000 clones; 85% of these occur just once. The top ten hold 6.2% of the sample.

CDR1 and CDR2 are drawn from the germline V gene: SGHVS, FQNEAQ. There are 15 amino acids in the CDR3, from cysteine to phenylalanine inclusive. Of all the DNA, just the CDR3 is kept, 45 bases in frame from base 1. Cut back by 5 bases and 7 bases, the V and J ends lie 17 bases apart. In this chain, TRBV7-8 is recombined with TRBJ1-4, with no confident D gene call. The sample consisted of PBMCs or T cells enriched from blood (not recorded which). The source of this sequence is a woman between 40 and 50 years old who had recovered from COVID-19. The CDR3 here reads CASSHRREFGEKLFF. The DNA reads TGTGCCAGCAGCCACCGGAGGGAGTTCGGTGAAAAACTGTTTTTT.